The present T cell receptor (beta chain) was sequenced within a study of PD-1 blockade in classical Hodgkin lymphoma. V lost 7 bases and J 5 bases, leaving 8 bases between the germline ends. Germline assignment: CDR1 SGHRS and CDR2 YFSETQ. The CDR3 runs 11 residues. Overall study findings and caveats: Complete responders had baseline diversity similar to newly diagnosed patients. Healthy donors reportedly exceeded newly diagnosed patients in baseline TCR diversity. At C4D1, TCR diversity had climbed significantly for CD4+ cells, though not for CD8+ cells. Why repertoires differed is undefined; disease activity or prior therapy possibly contributed.

Some clones are missing from TCRdb's copy, which holds only in-frame ones; the method was immunoSEQ multiplex PCR. The sample consists of over 25,000 clones, around three quarters of them appearing once. The time point is: cycle 4 day 1 (C4D1), after 6 weeks of nivolumab. The patients all showed relapse after autologous stem cell transplantation, while their brentuximab vedotin exposure varied. In this sample, this clone turned up a few times. The target antigen is unknown. The receptor comes from a human donor with classical Hodgkin lymphoma. The chain recombines TRBV5-1 with TRBJ2-3; no definite D call. Material: peripheral blood mononuclear cells (PBMCs), obtained before the fourth cycle of nivolumab. The CDR3 nucleotides read TGCGCCAGCTACGACTTAGATACGCAGTATTTT. Its protein is CASYDLDTQYF.